This T cell receptor (beta chain) is drawn from a study of spatial heterogeneity in lung cancer. Described time point: blood at routine non-recurrence follow-up after resection. Whole RNA, which was extracted from tumor, nontumor lung tissue or frozen PBMC, was sequenced without any cell sorting. TCRdb fed the 5' RACE reads into MiXCR, producing one record per CDR3 protein. There are around 110,000 distinct CDR3 sequences in the sample; 12% occur only once, and roughly 17% lies in the top ten. With 4 bases clipped from V and 1 base from J, the junction kept 12 bases outside the gene matches. The germline CDR1 and CDR2 sequences are SGHRS and YFSETQ. The CDR3 covers 17 residues.

The material sequenced was PBMCs, taken at follow-up. This chain joins TRBV5-1 and TRBJ2-7; 9 positions agree with TRBD1. This TCR derives from a male donor with early-stage non-small cell lung cancer. In DNA, the CDR3 is TGCGCCAGCAGCCCAGCCGGGACAGGGATTTTGTCCTACGAGCAGTACTTC. It is translated as CASSPAGTGILSYEQYF.